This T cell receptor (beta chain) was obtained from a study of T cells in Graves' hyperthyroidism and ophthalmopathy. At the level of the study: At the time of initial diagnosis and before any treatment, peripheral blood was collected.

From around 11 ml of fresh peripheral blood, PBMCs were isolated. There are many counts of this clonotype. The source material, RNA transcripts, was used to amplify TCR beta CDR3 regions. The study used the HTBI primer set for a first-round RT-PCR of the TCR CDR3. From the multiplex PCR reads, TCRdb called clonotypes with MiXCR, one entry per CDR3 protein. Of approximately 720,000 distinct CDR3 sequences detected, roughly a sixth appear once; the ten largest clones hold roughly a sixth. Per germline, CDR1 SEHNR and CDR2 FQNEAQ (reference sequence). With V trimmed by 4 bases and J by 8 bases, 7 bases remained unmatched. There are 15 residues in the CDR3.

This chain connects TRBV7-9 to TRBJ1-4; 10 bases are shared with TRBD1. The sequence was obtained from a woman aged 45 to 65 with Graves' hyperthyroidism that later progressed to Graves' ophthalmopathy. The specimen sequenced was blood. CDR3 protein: CASSWPGTGVEKLFF. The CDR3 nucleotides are TGTGCCAGCAGCTGGCCCGGGACAGGGGTCGAAAAACTGTTTTTT.